This record looks at one TCR beta chain sequence and its context. The antigen remains unidentified. A junction boundary mismatches the germline segment, possibly from a read error. The data stem from a study of T cell responses to AZD1222 COVID-19 vaccine. Study results and limitations: Without day 14 samples, only post-peak T cell repertoires were studied. In a largely white British group with more females than males, clonal diversity was possibly underestimated.

The analysis combined second doses at about 4 or about 12 weeks. Method: immunoSEQ multiplex PCR; TCRdb's copy keeps in-frame clones and lacks some. The table includes tens of thousands of clones, roughly 86% detected once. Germline V gene sequence: CDR1 LGHNA, CDR2 YNFKEQ. There are 13 residues in the CDR3. This chain joins TRBV4-2 and TRBJ1-1; no clear D. The TCR originated in an adult who received the AZD1222 COVID-19 vaccine. Material: peripheral blood, obtained 28 days after the second AZD1222 dose. The chain's CDR3 is CASSQDLERGYHF. The CDR3 DNA follows: TGTGCCAGCAGCCAAGATCTGGAGAGAGGTTATCACTTT.